The T cell receptor beta chain described here comes from a study of T cells in Graves' hyperthyroidism and ophthalmopathy. Regarding the study as a whole: Before onset, ophthalmopathy was predicted by the model a median approximately 6.7 months earlier. The majority of expanded thyroid clonotypes above 0.001 also appeared in blood.

Thyroid ultrasound and orbital computed tomography, with clinical symptoms and serum thyroxine and TRAb, informed diagnoses. Researchers amplified the TCR beta CDR3 regions from RNA transcripts. HTBI primers were the set used in a first-round RT-PCR of the TCR CDR3. TCRdb passed the multiplex PCR reads through MiXCR, listing each CDR3 protein once. The sample comprises some 360,000 distinct CDR3 sequences, approximately 15% of which are singletons, and approximately 10% rests with the top ten. This CDR3 is 14 amino acids long. Germline trimming cut 3 bases from V and 3 bases from J; bases unmatched to any gene: 3. In germline, CDR1 is LNHNV, CDR2 YYDKDF (reference sequence). This clonotype has just a few counts. Its specificity is not known.

V gene TRBV15 combines with J gene TRBJ2-7; the match to TRBD1 covers 9 bases. Sequencing was performed on blood. The receptor was isolated from a woman aged 60-75 years with Graves' hyperthyroidism. This CDR3 reads CATSSRTGDYEQYF. The CDR3 DNA sequence: TGTGCCACCAGCAGCCGGACAGGGGACTACGAGCAGTACTTC.